This TCR beta chain was sequenced during a study of radiation and T cells in renal cell carcinoma. Clones were sequenced by immunoSEQ multiplex PCR, and TCRdb holds only the in-frame ones, with some missing. Of about 150,000 clones in the sample, approximately 90% were seen once. This clone was seen just once. Its antigen is undetermined. Time point noted: baseline pretreatment blood. The treatment denotes: 15 Gy SBRT to primary tumor, nephrectomy 4 weeks later. Study-level points and caveats: Top tumor clonotypes rose in blood 2 weeks post-radiation, then contracted.

Trimming stripped 0 bases from V and 1 base from J, with 10 bases between. This CDR3 has 16 residues. The germline CDR1 and CDR2 sequences are MGHRA and YSYEKL. The rearrangement links TRBV4-1 to TRBJ1-5; D remains unclear. Source: blood, taken from a patient whose treatment included radiotherapy and nephrectomy. The TCR was taken from a woman in her 70s with renal cell carcinoma. The CDR3 reads CASSQDPGGSNQPQHF. CDR3 DNA sequence: TGCGCCAGCAGCCAAGATCCAGGAGGCAGCAATCAGCCCCAGCATTTT.